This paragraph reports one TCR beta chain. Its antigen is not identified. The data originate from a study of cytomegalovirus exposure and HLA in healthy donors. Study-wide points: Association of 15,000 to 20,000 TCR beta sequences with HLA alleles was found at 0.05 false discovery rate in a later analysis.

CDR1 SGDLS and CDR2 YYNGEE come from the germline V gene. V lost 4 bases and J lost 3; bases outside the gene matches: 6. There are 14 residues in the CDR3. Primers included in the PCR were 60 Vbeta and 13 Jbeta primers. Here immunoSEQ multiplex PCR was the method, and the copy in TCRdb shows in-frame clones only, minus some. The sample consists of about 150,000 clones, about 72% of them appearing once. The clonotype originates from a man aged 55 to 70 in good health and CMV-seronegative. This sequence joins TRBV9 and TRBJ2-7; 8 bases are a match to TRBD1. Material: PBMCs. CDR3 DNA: TGTGCCAGCAGCCCAGGACAGGGAATCTACGAGCAGTACTTC. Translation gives CASSPGQGIYEQYF.